The clone carrying this T cell receptor (beta chain) appeared a few times. The protocol was immunoSEQ multiplex PCR, while the TCRdb copy is restricted to in-frame clones and leaves out a portion. The sample carries approximately 51,000 clones, around 94% recorded once. The data derive from a study of T cell changes during pregnancy in multiple sclerosis. This CDR3 spans 14 amino acids. V shed 5 bases and J shed 1 base, with 11 bases lying between them. Germline lookup yields CDR1 KGHSH and CDR2 LQKENI. The genes are TRBV18 and TRBJ1-1, with D possibly TRBD1 on 6 matching bases. The input for sequencing was CD4+ T cells from peripheral blood mononuclear cells, taken in the second trimester of pregnancy. The clonotype was recovered from a female donor with multiple sclerosis, enrolled in a pregnancy study. The CDR3 reads CASSAIQGNTEAFF. As DNA, the CDR3 is TGTGCCAGCTCAGCCATACAGGGGAACACTGAAGCTTTCTTT.